The T cell receptor (beta chain) under discussion was sequenced for a study of blood T cell repertoires in COVID-19. Study information: Samples taken during acute and convalescent COVID-19 were collected in the United States, Italy and Spain. The cDNA or gDNA used as material had been derived from T cells, B-cell-depleted T cells, or PBMCs.

As originally analysed: Estimates of nucleated cell counts were drawn from the amplification of reference gene primers. Profiled with immunoSEQ multiplex PCR; TCRdb holds only in-frame clones, not every one. The DNA was the basis for D and trimming; V, J and clone size are from that table. The repertoire consists of roughly 250,000 clones, with around four fifths occurring once and the leading ten covering approximately 6.3%. Between the trimmed V and J ends, which lost 5 bases and 2 bases, there was a span of 20 bases. The CDR3 runs 17 residues. Per the germline V gene, CDR1 is LNHDA and CDR2 is SQIVND (reference sequence).

Source material: peripheral blood. This clonotype was obtained from a woman aged 55-69 years with active or convalescent COVID-19. The chain links TRBV19 to TRBJ2-3, with a tentative D call TRBD1 (6 bases). CDR3 loop: CASSAPRAGVFTDTQYF. CDR3 bases: TGTGCCAGTAGTGCCCCCCGAGCAGGGGTATTCACAGATACGCAGTATTTT.